The T cell receptor delta chain under discussion was sequenced for a study of gamma-delta T cells after stem cell transplantation. TCRdb redid the clone calls on the RT-PCR reads with CATT. This repertoire shows about 3,200 delta-chain clones, less than 2% found once; its top ten account for 12%. This CDR3 spans 19 amino acids. V gave up 3 bases and J gave up 0 bases; unmatched junction bases: 16. Germline CDR1 GEAIGNYY, CDR2 EKD. Judged by abundance, this clone is medium-sized. This receptor was taken from a human donor. It is not recorded whose cells these are; they may come from a transplant donor. The chain has TRDV2 and TRDJ1; 9 nucleotides line up with TRDD3. The sample taken for sequencing was gamma-delta T cells. The CDR3 nucleotides read TGTGCCTGTGACTCCCTAACTGGGGGAGAAAAGTCGTACACCGATAAACTCATCTTT. It codes for CACDSLTGGEKSYTDKLIF.